This TCR beta chain was captured in a study of T cells after yellow fever vaccination. TCRdb called the 5' RACE reads again in MiXCR, with one record for every CDR3 protein. Found here are under 550,000 distinct CDR3 sequences, 21% of them singletons; the top ten hold about 15%. The source is a man aged 18 to 35 who received the YFV17D yellow fever vaccine. Sequencing was performed on PBMCs, taken less than 25 days after the first yellow fever vaccination.

Here the CDR3 reads CASKGAPSSYNSPLHF. Here the CDR3 DNA reads TGCGCCAGTAAAGGGGCCCCGAGCTCCTATAATTCACCCCTCCACTTT. V is TRBV5-1 and J is TRBJ1-6; a possible D gene is TRBD1 (5 bases). The CDR3 has 16 amino acids. Germline values: CDR1 SGHRS, CDR2 YFSETQ. V gave up 8 bases and J gave up 0 bases, with 15 bases separating them.